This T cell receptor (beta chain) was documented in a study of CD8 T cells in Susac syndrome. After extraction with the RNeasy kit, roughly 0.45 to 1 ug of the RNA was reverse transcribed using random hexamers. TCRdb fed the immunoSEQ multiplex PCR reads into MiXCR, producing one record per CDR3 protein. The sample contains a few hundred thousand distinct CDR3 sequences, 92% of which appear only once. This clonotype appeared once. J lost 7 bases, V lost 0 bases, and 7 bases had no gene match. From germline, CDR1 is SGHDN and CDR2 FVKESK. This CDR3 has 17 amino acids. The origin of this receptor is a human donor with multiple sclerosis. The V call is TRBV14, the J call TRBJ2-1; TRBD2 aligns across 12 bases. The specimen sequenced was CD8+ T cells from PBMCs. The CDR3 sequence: CASSQDGLAGGRNEQFF. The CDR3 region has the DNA TGTGCCAGCAGCCAAGATGGTCTAGCGGGAGGGCGGAATGAGCAGTTCTTC.